This paragraph reports one T cell receptor (beta chain). CDR3 length equals 14 residues. Germline V CDR1 and CDR2: SNHLY, FYNNEI. The trim removed 5 bases at V and 2 bases at J, leaving 4 bases unmatched. The record originates from a study of blood T cell repertoires in COVID-19. Study overall: COVID-19 samples, acute and convalescent, were from the United States, Italy and Spain.

As originally analysed: Amplification with reference gene primers provided the estimates of nucleated cell counts. TCRdb keeps only in-frame clones here, not all; method: immunoSEQ multiplex PCR. The V and J calls and clone size were taken over from that table, and D and trimming were inferred from the DNA. The profile shows thousands of clones, approximately 80% of them singletons. This clonotype was obtained from a human donor in a cohort sampled during active COVID-19. V gene TRBV2 combines with J gene TRBJ2-3, with TRBD1 matching over 7 bases. Material: peripheral blood. As DNA, the CDR3 is TGTGCCAGCAGTATACAGGGGATCACAGATACGCAGTATTTT. It yields the protein CASSIQGITDTQYF. The full variable domain, rest sourced from reference TRBV2 and TRBJ2-3, is EPEVTQTPSHQVTQMGQEVILRCVPISNHLYFYWYRQILGQKVEFLVSFYNNEISEKSEIFDDQFSVERPDGSNFTLKIRSTKLEDSAMYFCASSIQGITDTQYFGPGTRLTVL.